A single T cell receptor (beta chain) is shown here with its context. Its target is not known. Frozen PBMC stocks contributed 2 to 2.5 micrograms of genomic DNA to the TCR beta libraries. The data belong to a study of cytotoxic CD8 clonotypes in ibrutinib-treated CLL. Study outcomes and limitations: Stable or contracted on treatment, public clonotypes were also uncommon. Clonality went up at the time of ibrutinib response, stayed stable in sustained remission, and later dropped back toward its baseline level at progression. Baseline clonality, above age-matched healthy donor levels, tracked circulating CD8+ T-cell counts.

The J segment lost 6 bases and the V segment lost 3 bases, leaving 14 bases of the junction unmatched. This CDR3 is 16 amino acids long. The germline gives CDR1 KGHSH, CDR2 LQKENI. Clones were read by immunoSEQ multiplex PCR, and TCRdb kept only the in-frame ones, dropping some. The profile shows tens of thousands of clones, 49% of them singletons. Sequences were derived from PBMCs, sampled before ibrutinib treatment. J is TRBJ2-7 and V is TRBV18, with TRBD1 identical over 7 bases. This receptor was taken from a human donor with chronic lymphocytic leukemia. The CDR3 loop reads CASSPVIATGKGEQYF. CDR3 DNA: TGTGCCAGCTCACCCGTGATTGCGACAGGGAAGGGCGAGCAGTACTTC.